This note documents a single T cell receptor beta chain sequence. This sample is part of a study of molecular identifiers for immune sequencing clone quantification. Study-level information: Split five ways in replicates, RNA from about 20,000 or 100,000 naive CD8 cells had four portions sequenced.

The germline gives CDR1 SEHNR, CDR2 FQNEAQ (reference sequence). This CDR3 comprises 16 residues. V trimming: 5 bases; J trimming: 4 bases; junction bases outside the gene matches: 11. From the PCR reads, TCRdb called clonotypes with MiXCR, one entry per CDR3 protein. The repertoire holds more than 85,000 distinct CDR3 sequences, with around 30% as singletons. Sequenced input: naive CD8+ T cells from blood, with Jurkat cell RNA spiked in. Subset given: FACS-sorted CD8+CD4-CCR7+CD45RA+ naive T cells. The chain links TRBV7-9 to TRBJ2-1; TRBD2 matches 7 bases. The sequence came from a human donor in good health. Some libraries in this study had Jurkat cell RNA spiked in. CDR3 coding DNA: TGTGCCAGCAGCCCACCACTAGCGATTAGATACAATGAGCAGTTCTTC. Its translation is CASSPPLAIRYNEQFF.